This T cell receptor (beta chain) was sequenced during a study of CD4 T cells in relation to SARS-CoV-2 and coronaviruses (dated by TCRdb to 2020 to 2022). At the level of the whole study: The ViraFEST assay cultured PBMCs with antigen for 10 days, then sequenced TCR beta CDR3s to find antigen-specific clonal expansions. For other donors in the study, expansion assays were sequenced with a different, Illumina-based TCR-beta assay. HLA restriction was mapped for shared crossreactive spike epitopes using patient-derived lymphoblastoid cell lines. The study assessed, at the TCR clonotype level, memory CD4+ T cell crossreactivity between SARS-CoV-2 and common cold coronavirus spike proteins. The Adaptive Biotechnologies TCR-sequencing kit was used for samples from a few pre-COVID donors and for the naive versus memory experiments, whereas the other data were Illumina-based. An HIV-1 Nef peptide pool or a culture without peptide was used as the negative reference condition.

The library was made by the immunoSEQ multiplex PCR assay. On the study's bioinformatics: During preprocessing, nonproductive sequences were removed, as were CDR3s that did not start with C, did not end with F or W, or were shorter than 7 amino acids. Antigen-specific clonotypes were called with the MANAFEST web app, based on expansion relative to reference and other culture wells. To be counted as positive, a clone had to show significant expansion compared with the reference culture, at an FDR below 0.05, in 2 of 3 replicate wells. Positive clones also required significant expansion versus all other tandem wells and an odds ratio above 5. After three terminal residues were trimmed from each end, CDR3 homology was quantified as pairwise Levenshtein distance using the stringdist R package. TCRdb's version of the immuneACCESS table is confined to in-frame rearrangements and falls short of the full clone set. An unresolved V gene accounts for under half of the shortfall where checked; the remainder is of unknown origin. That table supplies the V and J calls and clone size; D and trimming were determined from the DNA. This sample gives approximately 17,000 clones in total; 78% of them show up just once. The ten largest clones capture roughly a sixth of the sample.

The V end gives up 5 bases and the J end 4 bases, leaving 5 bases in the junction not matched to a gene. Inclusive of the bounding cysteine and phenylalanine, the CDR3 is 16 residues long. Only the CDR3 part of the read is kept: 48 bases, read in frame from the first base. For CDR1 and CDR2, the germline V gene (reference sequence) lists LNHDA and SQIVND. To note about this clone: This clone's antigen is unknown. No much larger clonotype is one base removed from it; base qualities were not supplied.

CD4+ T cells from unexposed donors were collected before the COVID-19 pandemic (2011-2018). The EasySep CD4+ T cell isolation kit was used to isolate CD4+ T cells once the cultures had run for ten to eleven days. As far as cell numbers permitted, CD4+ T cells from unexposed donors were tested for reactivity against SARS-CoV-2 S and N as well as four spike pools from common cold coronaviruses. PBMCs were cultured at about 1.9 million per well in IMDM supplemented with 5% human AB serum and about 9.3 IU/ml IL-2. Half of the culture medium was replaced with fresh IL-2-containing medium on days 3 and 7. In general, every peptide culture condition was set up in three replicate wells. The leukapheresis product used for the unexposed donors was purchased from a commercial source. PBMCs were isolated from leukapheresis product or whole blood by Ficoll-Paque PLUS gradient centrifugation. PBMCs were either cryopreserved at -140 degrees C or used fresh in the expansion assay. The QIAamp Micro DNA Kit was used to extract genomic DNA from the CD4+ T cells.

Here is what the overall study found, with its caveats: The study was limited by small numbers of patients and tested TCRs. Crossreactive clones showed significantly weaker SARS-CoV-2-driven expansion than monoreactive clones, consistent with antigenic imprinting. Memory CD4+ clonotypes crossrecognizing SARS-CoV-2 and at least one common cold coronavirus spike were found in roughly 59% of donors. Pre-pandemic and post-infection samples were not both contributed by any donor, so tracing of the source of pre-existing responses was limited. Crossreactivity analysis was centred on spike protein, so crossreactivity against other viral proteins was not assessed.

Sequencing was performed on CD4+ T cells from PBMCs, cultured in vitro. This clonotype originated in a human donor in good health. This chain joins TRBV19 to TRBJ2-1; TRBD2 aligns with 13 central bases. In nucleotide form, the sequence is TGTGCCAGTAGTGGACTAGCGGGAGAACTATACAATGAGCAGTTCTTC. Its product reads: CASSGLAGELYNEQFF.